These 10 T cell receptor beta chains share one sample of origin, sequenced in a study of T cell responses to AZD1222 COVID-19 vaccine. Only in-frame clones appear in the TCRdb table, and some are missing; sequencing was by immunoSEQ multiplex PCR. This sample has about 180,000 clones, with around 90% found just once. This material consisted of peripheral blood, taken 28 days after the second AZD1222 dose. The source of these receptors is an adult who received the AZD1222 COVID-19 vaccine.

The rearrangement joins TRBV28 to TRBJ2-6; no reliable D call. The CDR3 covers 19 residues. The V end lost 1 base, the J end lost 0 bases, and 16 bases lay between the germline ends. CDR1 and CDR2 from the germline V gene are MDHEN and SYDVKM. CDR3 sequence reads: CASSLSSRAAYSGANVLTF. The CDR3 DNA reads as TGTGCCAGCAGTTTATCATCCCGGGCTGCCTACTCTGGGGCCAACGTCCTGACTTTC.

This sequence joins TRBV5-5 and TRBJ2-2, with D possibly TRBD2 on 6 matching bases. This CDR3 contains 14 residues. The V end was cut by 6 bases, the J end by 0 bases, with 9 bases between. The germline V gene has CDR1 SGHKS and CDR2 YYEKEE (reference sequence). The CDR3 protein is CASNGGSNTGELFF. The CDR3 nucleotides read TGTGCCAGCAATGGGGGGTCGAACACCGGGGAGCTGTTTTTT.

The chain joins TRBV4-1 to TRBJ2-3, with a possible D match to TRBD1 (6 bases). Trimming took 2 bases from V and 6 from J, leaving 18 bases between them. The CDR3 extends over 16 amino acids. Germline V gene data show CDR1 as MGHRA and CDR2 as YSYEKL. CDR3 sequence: CASSQSQGTRSDTQYF. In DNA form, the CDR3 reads TGCGCCAGCAGCCAATCCCAGGGGACCAGGTCGGATACGCAGTATTTT.

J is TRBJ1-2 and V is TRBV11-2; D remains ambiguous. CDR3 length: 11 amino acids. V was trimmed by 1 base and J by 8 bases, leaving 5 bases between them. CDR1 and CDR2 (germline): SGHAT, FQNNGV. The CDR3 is CASSLGGGYTF. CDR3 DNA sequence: TGTGCCAGCAGCTTAGGGGGAGGCTACACCTTC.

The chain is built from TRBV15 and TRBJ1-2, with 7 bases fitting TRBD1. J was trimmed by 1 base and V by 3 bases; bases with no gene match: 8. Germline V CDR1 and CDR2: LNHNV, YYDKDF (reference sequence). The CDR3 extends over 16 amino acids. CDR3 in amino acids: CATSRGGTERNYGYTF. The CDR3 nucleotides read TGTGCCACCAGCAGGGGGGGGACAGAACGTAACTATGGCTACACCTTC.

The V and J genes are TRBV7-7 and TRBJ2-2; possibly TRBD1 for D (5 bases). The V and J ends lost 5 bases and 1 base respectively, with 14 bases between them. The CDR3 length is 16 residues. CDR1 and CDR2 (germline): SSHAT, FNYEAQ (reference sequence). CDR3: CASSLQGIVNTGELFF. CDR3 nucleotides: TGTGCCAGCAGCCTCCAGGGTATAGTGAACACCGGGGAGCTGTTTTTT.

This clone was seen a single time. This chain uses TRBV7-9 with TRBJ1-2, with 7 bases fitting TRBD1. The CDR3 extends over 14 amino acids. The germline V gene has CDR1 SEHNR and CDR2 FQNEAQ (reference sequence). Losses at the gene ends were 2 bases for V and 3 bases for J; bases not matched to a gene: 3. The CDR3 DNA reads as TGTGCCAGCAGCTTAACCGGGACAGACTATGGCTACACCTTC. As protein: CASSLTGTDYGYTF.

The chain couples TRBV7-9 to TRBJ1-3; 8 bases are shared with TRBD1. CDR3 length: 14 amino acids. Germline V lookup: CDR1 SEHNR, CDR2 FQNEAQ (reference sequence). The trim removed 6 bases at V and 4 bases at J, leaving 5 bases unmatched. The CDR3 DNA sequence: TGTGCCAGCAGTTCCAGGACAGGGGGAAACACCATATATTTT. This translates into CASSSRTGGNTIYF.

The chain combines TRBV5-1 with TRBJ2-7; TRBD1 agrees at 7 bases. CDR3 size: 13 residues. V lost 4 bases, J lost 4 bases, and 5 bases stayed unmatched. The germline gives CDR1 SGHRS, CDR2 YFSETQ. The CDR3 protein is CASSTRQGYEQYF. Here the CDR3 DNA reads TGCGCCAGCAGCACCCGACAGGGTTACGAGCAGTACTTC.

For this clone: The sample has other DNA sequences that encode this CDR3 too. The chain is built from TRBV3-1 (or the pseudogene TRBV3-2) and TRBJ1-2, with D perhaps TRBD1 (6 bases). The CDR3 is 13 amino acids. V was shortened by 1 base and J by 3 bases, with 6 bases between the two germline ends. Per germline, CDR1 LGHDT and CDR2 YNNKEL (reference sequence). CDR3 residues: CASSQAGDYGYTF. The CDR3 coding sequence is TGTGCCAGCAGCCAAGCAGGGGACTATGGCTACACCTTC.